These 21 T cell receptor beta chains came from one sample sequenced in a study of blood T cell repertoires in COVID-19. Assay used: immunoSEQ multiplex PCR; TCRdb lists only in-frame clones, some missing. The sample has hundreds of thousands of clones, 75% to 90% seen once. The specimen sequenced was peripheral blood. The receptors here all came from a woman in her seventies with COVID-19, enrolled during active disease.

The chain uses TRBV24-1 and TRBJ1-1; 8 positions match TRBD1. CDR1 and CDR2 (germline): KGHDR, SFDVKD. The CDR3 is 13 residues long. With 10 bases clipped from V and 0 bases from J, the junction kept 3 bases outside the gene matches. Here the CDR3 reads CATRDRLNTEAFF. As DNA, the CDR3 is TGTGCCACACGGGACAGGCTGAACACTGAAGCTTTCTTT.

V usage is TRBV3-1 (or the pseudogene TRBV3-2) and J usage is TRBJ2-5; D is possibly TRBD1 (6 bases). The CDR3 contains 15 residues. The V end was cut by 0 bases, the J end by 5 bases, with 13 bases between. The V gene's germline CDR1 is LGHDT and CDR2 YNNKEL (reference sequence). In DNA form, the CDR3 reads TGTGCCAGCAGCCAAGATATCGGACAGTGGGAGACCCAGTACTTC. Its translation: CASSQDIGQWETQYF.

Only a few counts were recorded for this clone. The chain employs TRBV5-1 and TRBJ2-3, with 8 bases matching TRBD2. This CDR3 is 15 amino acids long. The V segment lost 2 bases and the J segment 0 bases; nucleotides outside the gene matches: 2. CDR1 is SGHRS, CDR2 YFSETQ, per germline. CDR3 in DNA: TGCGCCAGCAGCTTAGCGGGGGCTAGCACAGATACGCAGTATTTT. As protein: CASSLAGASTDTQYF. Full variable domain (missing parts from reference TRBV5-1 and TRBJ2-3): KAGVTQTPRYLIKTRGQQVTLSCSPISGHRSVSWYQQTPGQGLQFLFEYFSETQRNKGNFPGRFSGRQFSNSRSEMNVSTLELGDSALYLCASSLAGASTDTQYFGPGTRLTVL.

The V and J genes are TRBV2 and TRBJ2-3; the match to TRBD1 covers 7 bases. Losses at the gene ends were 6 bases for V and 3 bases for J; bases not matched to a gene: 9. This CDR3 spans 15 amino acids. Germline CDR1 is SNHLY and CDR2 is FYNNEI. The CDR3 bases are TGTGCCAGCAGAAAGGGGGCGCCAGGGACAGATACGCAGTATTTT. Encoded protein: CASRKGAPGTDTQYF.

The chain has TRBV19 and TRBJ2-6; D possibly corresponds to TRBD1 (8 bases). Germline CDR1 reads LNHDA; CDR2 reads SQIVND (reference sequence). This CDR3 has 16 amino acids. Trimming cost V 10 bases and J 3 bases, with 19 bases left between them. CDR3 loop: CATGDRGGSGANVLTF. CDR3 in DNA: TGTGCCACCGGTGACAGGGGCGGGAGTGGGGCCAACGTCCTGACTTTC. The whole variable domain, remainder taken from reference TRBV19 and TRBJ2-6, is DGGITQSPKYLFRKEGQNVTLSCEQNLNHDAMYWYRQDPGQGLRLIYYSQIVNDFQKGDIAEGYSVSREKKESFPLTVTSAQKNPTAFYLCATGDRGGSGANVLTFGAGSRLTVL.

The chain links TRBV28 to TRBJ1-2; TRBD1 matches at 7 bases. Germline V lookup: CDR1 MDHEN, CDR2 SYDVKM. The CDR3 totals 14 residues. The V segment lost 3 bases and the J segment 5 bases; nucleotides outside the gene matches: 6. DNA for the CDR3: TGTGCCAGCAGTTTGACAGGGAAGGGGTATGGCTACACCTTC. This codes for CASSLTGKGYGYTF.

The V and J genes are TRBV27 and TRBJ2-7; D is possibly TRBD1 (5 bases). This CDR3 is 15 amino acids long. Germline CDR1 and CDR2: MNHEY and SMNVEV (reference sequence). V lost 5 bases, J lost 3 bases, and 17 bases lay in between. The CDR3 DNA sequence: TGTGCCAGCAGTCCCAGGGATCATTTCGGCTACGAGCAGTACTTC. This gives the protein CASSPRDHFGYEQYF.

The rearrangement joins TRBV7-2 to TRBJ2-3; 10 bases match TRBD2. J lost 1 base, V lost 3 bases, and 4 bases had no gene match. The CDR3 is 16 residues long. The germline gives CDR1 SGHTA, CDR2 FQGNSA. CDR3 in DNA: TGTGCCAGCAGCTTTAGCGGGGGGCGAGGCACAGATACGCAGTATTTT. Its protein is CASSFSGGRGTDTQYF.

This clone was detected many times. The same CDR3 arises from other DNA sequences in this sample as well. The chain is built from TRBV18 and TRBJ1-5; 9 nucleotides line up with TRBD1. The V segment lost 6 bases and the J segment 2 bases; nucleotides outside the gene matches: 5. This CDR3 comprises 15 residues. CDR1 is KGHSH and CDR2 is LQKENI in the germline V gene. CDR3 nucleotide sequence: TGTGCCAGCTCCCCGGACAGGGGCGGCAATCAGCCCCAGCATTTT. Amino acids: CASSPDRGGNQPQHF.

This chain uses TRBV27 with TRBJ1-6; tentative D call: TRBD1 (6 bases). The V end was cut by 6 bases, the J end by 10 bases, with 19 bases between. This CDR3 has 15 amino acids. The germline V gene encodes CDR1 MNHEY and CDR2 SMNVEV (reference sequence). The CDR3 nucleotides are TGTGCCAGCAGCCGACGGGACATGAGTCACTCACCCCTCCACTTT. Amino acids: CASSRRDMSHSPLHF.

This clone was found once. V and J are TRBV6-1 and TRBJ2-3; D remains ambiguous. The CDR3 spans 14 residues. Germline V gene data show CDR1 as MNHNS and CDR2 as SASEGT. V was pared by 2 bases and J by 2 bases, with 8 bases between. DNA of the CDR3: TGTGCCAGCAGTGAATCTACTACCACAGATACGCAGTATTTT. The encoded protein is CASSESTTTDTQYF.

V and J are TRBV24-1 and TRBJ1-2; 7 bases align to TRBD1. The ends lost 1 base at V and 7 bases at J; junction bases unmatched: 5. The V gene's germline CDR1 is KGHDR and CDR2 SFDVKD. This CDR3 region has 14 residues. The CDR3 region is CATSDFSRGIGYTF. The CDR3 DNA is TGTGCCACCAGTGATTTCTCCAGGGGGATTGGCTACACCTTC.

This sequence joins TRBV9 and TRBJ2-1, with D possibly matching TRBD2 (5 bases). The germline gives CDR1 SGDLS, CDR2 YYNGEE. The CDR3 runs to 15 residues. V was cut by 0 bases and J by 6 bases, with 13 bases left in between. The CDR3 here is CASSVGSSGGNEQFF. The CDR3 DNA reads as TGTGCCAGCAGCGTAGGGTCGAGCGGCGGCAATGAGCAGTTCTTC.

The gene calls are TRBV5-1 and TRBJ2-7; D possibly corresponds to TRBD1 (6 bases). The CDR3 contains 14 residues. Germline V gives CDR1 SGHRS, CDR2 YFSETQ. Between the trimmed V and J ends, which lost 0 bases and 4 bases, there was a span of 11 bases. In nucleotides, the CDR3 is TGCGCCAGCAGCTTGGTAGGACAGCCTTACGAGCAGTACTTC. This encodes CASSLVGQPYEQYF.

The V gene is TRBV12-3 or TRBV12-4, the J gene TRBJ2-3; perhaps TRBD2 as D (5 bases). CDR3 length: 13 residues. V lost 1 base to trimming and J lost 8 bases, with 10 bases between them. CDR3 in DNA: TGTGCCAGCAGTTTAGTTAAAGAGGGTACGCAGTATTTT. Encoded protein: CASSLVKEGTQYF.

This chain uses TRBV4-1 with TRBJ2-7, with D possibly matching TRBD2 (5 bases). There are 15 residues in the CDR3. Between the trimmed V and J ends, which lost 0 bases and 2 bases, there was a span of 11 bases. Germline-derived CDR1 and CDR2 are MGHRA and YSYEKL. The CDR3: CASSQEGSSTYEQYF. In DNA form, the CDR3 reads TGCGCCAGCAGCCAAGAGGGGAGCTCCACCTACGAGCAGTACTTC.

The chain uses TRBV5-1 and TRBJ2-7; D might be TRBD1 (5 bases). Trimming stripped 3 bases from V and 2 bases from J, with 12 bases between. Germline V gene sequence: CDR1 SGHRS, CDR2 YFSETQ. This CDR3 spans 14 amino acids. The CDR3 sequence: CASSSGSGPYEQYF. The CDR3 coding sequence is TGCGCCAGCAGCTCAGGGTCAGGGCCCTACGAGCAGTACTTC.

This chain joins TRBV28 and TRBJ1-4; 7 bases agree with TRBD1. Germline V gene data show CDR1 as MDHEN and CDR2 as SYDVKM. The trim removed 0 bases at V and 5 bases at J, leaving 3 bases unmatched. This CDR3 spans 15 amino acids. The CDR3 protein is CASSLWGTVNEKLFF. The CDR3 DNA is TGTGCCAGCAGTTTATGGGGGACAGTGAATGAAAAACTGTTTTTT.

The V gene is TRBV19, the J gene TRBJ1-1; D not resolved. The CDR3 runs 13 residues. Trimming left V 3 bases short and J 1 base short, with 6 bases between. CDR1 and CDR2 from the germline V gene are LNHDA and SQIVND (reference sequence). CDR3 region: CASSMVQNTEAFF. In DNA form, the CDR3 reads TGTGCCAGTAGTATGGTACAGAACACTGAAGCTTTCTTT.

The gene calls are TRBV5-1 and TRBJ2-4; unclear D gene. Germline V gene lookup returns CDR1 SGHRS and CDR2 YFSETQ. The CDR3 sequence is 14 residues long. The V end was cut by 0 bases, the J end by 4 bases, with 8 bases between. The CDR3 bases are TGCGCCAGCAGCTTGGGTTCCGGGAAAAACATTCAGTACTTC. This gives the protein CASSLGSGKNIQYF. Looking up the rest from reference TRBV5-1 and TRBJ2-4 gives the full variable domain: KAGVTQTPRYLIKTRGQQVTLSCSPISGHRSVSWYQQTPGQGLQFLFEYFSETQRNKGNFPGRFSGRQFSNSRSEMNVSTLELGDSALYLCASSLGSGKNIQYFGAGTRLSVL.

The genes are TRBV10-2 and TRBJ2-5; weak D call: TRBD2 (6 bases). The CDR3 has 14 residues. The V end was cut by 6 bases, the J end by 6 bases, with 17 bases between. CDR1 and CDR2 (germline): WSHSY, SAAADI. The CDR3 sequence is CASSLFLALQTQYF. The CDR3 coding sequence is TGCGCCAGCAGCCTTTTTCTAGCGCTCCAGACCCAGTACTTC.